This T cell receptor beta chain was documented in a study of cytomegalovirus exposure and HLA in healthy donors. Study-wide findings and caveats: Presence/absence analyses assumed roughly uniform sequencing depth across donors. Clonal expansion was found to be greater in HLA-associated TCR beta chains than in equally common others in a later analysis.

This CDR3 region has 15 residues. Germline-derived CDR1 and CDR2 are SGHDT and YYEEEE. The junction had 7 bases not matched to a gene; V was cut back by 4 bases and J by 0 bases. This clone showed up just once. Its target is not known. 60 Vbeta and 13 Jbeta primers were used in PCR. Only in-frame clones appear in the TCRdb table, and some are missing; sequencing was by immunoSEQ multiplex PCR. Counted here are 140,000 to 150,000 clones, about 80% occurring once; the ten biggest clones make up approximately 4.1%. Specimen: PBMCs. This TCR was sampled from a man aged 40-49 years in good health and CMV-seronegative. The chain carries TRBV5-6 and TRBJ2-7; 7 bases are shared with TRBD1. The CDR3 DNA reads as TGTGCCAGCAGCAGGACAGGTTCTAGCTCCTACGAGCAGTACTTC. It specifies CASSRTGSSSYEQYF.